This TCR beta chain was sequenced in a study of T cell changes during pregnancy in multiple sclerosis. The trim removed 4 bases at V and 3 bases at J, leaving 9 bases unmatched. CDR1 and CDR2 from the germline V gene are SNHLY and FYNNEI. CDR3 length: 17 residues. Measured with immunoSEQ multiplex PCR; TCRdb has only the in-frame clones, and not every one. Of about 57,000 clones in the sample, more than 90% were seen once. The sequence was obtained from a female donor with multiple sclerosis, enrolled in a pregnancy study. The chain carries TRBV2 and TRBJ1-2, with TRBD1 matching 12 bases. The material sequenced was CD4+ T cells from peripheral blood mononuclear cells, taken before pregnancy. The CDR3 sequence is CASSGFYGDRGHYGYTF. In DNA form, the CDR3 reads TGTGCCAGCAGTGGCTTTTATGGGGACAGGGGGCACTATGGCTACACCTTC.